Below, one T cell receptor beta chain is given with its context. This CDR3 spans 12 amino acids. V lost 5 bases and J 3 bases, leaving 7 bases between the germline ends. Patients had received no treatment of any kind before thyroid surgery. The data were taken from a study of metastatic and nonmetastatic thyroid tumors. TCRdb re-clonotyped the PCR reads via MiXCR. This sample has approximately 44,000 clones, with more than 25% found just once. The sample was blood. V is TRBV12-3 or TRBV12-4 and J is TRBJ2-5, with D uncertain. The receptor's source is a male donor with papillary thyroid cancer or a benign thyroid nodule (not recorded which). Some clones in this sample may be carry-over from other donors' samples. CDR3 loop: CASSPNEETQYF. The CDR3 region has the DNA TGTGCCAGCAGTCCGAACGAAGAGACCCAGTACTTC.